This T cell receptor (beta chain) was recovered during a study of radiation and T cells in renal cell carcinoma. Whole-study context: Nephrectomy followed 15 Gy stereotactic body radiation by 4 weeks. General study results and limits: Top tumor clonotypes rose in blood 2 weeks post-radiation, then contracted.

Generated by immunoSEQ multiplex PCR, the TCRdb table keeps only in-frame clones and is missing some. The sample shows some 70,000 clones, about four fifths of them seen only once. Time point of the sample: blood 2 weeks post-SBRT. Treatment given: 15 Gy SBRT to primary tumor, nephrectomy 4 weeks later. V was shortened by 8 bases and J by 4 bases, with 0 bases between the two germline ends. The CDR3 has 8 amino acids. Germline loops: CDR1 MRHNA, CDR2 SNTAGT. A remark on this clone: The antigen is undetermined.

The sequence was collected from a man in his 60s with renal cell carcinoma. The chain has TRBV6-4 and TRBJ2-7; D is uncertain. The material was blood, obtained from a patient whose treatment included radiotherapy and nephrectomy. This chain's CDR3 is CASYEQYF. In nucleotides, the CDR3 is TGTGCCAGCTACGAGCAGTACTTC.